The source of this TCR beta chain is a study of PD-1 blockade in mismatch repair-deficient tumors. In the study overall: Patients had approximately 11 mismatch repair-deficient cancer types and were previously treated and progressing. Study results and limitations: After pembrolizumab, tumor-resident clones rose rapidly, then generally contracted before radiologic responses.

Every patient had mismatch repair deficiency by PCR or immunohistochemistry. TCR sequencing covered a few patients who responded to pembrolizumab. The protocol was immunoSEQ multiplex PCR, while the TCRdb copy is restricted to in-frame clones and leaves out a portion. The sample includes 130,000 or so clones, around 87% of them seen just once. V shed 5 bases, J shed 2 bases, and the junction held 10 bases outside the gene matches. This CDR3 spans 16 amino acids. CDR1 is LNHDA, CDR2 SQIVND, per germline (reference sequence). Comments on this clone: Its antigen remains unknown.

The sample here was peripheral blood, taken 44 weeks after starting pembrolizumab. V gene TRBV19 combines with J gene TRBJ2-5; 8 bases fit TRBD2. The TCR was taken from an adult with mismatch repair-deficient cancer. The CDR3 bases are TGTGCCAGTAGTCCGCTCGGTGTAGCGGGACAAGAGACCCAGTACTTC. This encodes CASSPLGVAGQETQYF. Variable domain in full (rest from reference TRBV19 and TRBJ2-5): DGGITQSPKYLFRKEGQNVTLSCEQNLNHDAMYWYRQDPGQGLRLIYYSQIVNDFQKGDIAEGYSVSREKKESFPLTVTSAQKNPTAFYLCASSPLGVAGQETQYFGPGTRLLVL.